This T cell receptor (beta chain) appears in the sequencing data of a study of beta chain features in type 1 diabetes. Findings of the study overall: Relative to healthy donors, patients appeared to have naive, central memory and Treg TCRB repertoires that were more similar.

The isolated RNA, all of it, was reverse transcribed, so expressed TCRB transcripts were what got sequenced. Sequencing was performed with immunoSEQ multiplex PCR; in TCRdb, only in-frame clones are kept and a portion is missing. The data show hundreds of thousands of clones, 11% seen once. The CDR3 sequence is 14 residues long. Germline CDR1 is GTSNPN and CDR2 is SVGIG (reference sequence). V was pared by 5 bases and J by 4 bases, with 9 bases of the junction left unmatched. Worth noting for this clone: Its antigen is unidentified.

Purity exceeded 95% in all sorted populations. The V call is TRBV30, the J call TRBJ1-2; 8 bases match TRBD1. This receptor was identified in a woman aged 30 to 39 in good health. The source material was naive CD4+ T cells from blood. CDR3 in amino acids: CAWQWRGTGYGYTF. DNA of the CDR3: TGTGCCTGGCAGTGGAGGGGGACAGGCTATGGCTACACCTTC.